This paragraph reports one T cell receptor (beta chain). Its antigen is currently unknown. PCR primers comprised 60 Vbeta and 13 Jbeta primers. Assay: immunoSEQ multiplex PCR; the TCRdb copy retains only in-frame clones and omits some. The sample records roughly 93,000 clones, roughly 72% being singletons. V was clipped by 5 bases and J by 3 bases, with 17 bases between them. CDR3 length: 15 residues. From germline, CDR1 is SGHTA and CDR2 FQGTGA. The data stem from a study of cytomegalovirus exposure and HLA in healthy donors. About the research overall: The study placed approximately 80% of its approximately 430 genotyped donors in the Caucasian-associated ancestry cluster.

Study outcomes and limitations: Sequence variants that were highly shared formed a cluster that was likely a sequencing artifact. Among donors in an Asian-associated ancestry cluster, a later analysis reportedly found fewer N-insertions than the roughly 610-donor mean.

The sequencing input was PBMCs. The chain is built from TRBV7-3 and TRBJ2-7; perhaps TRBD1 as D (6 bases). The TCR originated in a man younger than 45 in good health and CMV-seronegative. CDR3 nucleotide sequence: TGTGCCAGCAGCCCAGGAACAGGGTCGGGCTACGAGCAGTACTTC. Its translation is CASSPGTGSGYEQYF.